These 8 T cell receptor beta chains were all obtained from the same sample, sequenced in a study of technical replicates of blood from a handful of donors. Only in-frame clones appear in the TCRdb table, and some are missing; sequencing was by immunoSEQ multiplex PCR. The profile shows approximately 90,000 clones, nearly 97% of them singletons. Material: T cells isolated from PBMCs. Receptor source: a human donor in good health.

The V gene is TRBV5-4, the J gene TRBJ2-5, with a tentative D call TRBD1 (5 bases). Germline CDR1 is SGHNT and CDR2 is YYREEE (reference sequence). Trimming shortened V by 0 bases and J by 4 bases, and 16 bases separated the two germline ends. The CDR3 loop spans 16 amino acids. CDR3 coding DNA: TGTGCCAGCAGCTTGGAGTGGGATTACAGGAGAGAGACCCAGTACTTC. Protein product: CASSLEWDYRRETQYF.

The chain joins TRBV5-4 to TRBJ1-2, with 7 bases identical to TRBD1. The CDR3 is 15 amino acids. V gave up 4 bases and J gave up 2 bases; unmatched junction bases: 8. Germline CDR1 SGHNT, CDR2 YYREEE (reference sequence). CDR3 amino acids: CASSPTGEGNYGYTF. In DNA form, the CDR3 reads TGTGCCAGCAGCCCTACAGGGGAAGGGAACTATGGCTACACCTTC.

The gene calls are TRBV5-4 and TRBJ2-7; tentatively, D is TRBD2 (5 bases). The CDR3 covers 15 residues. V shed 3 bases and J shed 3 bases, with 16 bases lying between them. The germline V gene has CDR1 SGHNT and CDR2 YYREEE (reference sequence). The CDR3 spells CASSSNPGLNYEQYF. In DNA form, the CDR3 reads TGTGCCAGCAGCTCAAATCCGGGATTAAACTACGAGCAGTACTTC.

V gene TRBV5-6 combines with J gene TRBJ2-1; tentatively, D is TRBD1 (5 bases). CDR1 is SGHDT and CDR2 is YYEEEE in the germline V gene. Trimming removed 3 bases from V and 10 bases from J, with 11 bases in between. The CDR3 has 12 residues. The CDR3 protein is CASSSPRGEQFF. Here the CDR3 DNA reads TGTGCCAGCAGCTCCCCTAGGGGCGAGCAGTTCTTC.

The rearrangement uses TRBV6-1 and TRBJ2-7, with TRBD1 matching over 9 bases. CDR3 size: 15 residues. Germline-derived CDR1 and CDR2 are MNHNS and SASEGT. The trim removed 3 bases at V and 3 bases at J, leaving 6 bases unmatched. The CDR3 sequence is CASSEGQGLNYEQYF. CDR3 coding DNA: TGTGCCAGCAGTGAGGGACAGGGCTTAAACTACGAGCAGTACTTC.

Here the CDR3 reads CASSPIDRTNTEAFF. The CDR3 bases are TGTGCCAGCAGTCCTATTGACAGAACAAACACTGAAGCTTTCTTT. This sequence joins TRBV28 and TRBJ1-1, with D maybe TRBD1 (5 bases). This CDR3 comprises 15 residues. V was shortened by 5 bases and J by 2 bases, with 15 bases between the two germline ends. Germline CDR1 reads MDHEN; CDR2 reads SYDVKM.

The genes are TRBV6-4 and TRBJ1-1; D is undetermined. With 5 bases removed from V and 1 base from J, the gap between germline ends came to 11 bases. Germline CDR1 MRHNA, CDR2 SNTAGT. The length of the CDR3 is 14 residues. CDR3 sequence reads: CASSTRLGNTEAFF. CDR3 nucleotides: TGTGCCAGCAGTACCAGACTGGGGAACACTGAAGCTTTCTTT.

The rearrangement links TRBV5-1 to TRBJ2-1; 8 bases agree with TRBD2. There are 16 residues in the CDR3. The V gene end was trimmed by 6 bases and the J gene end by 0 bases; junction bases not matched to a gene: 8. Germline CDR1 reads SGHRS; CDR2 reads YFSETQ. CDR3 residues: CASTPLLAASYNEQFF. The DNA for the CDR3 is TGCGCCAGCACCCCTTTACTAGCGGCCTCCTACAATGAGCAGTTCTTC.